Reported below is one T cell receptor (beta chain). Antigen unknown. The data were taken from a study of cytomegalovirus exposure and HLA in healthy donors. The study, taken as a whole, reports: Most TCR sequences proved rare, with some public TCRs found in many donors. That first-cohort TCR clusters tended to co-occur in the 90 to 150 validation repertoires was found in a later analysis.

From germline, CDR1 is MNHNY and CDR2 SVGAGI (reference sequence). The CDR3 loop spans 13 amino acids. V gave up 9 bases and J gave up 4 bases; unmatched junction bases: 6. The donors were members of the validation cohort, which comprised more than 90 subjects and was separate from the first cohort of roughly 700 subjects. Measured with immunoSEQ multiplex PCR; TCRdb has only the in-frame clones, and not every one. Of about 110,000 clones detected, approximately 89% appear once; the ten largest clones hold around 2%. This chain joins TRBV6-6 and TRBJ2-3; 8 bases line up with TRBD2. The receptor comes from a woman younger than 30 in good health and CMV-seronegative. The sequencing sample was made of PBMCs. The CDR3 coding sequence is TGTGCCAGTCAGGGACTAGGAGCAGATACGCAGTATTTT. This gives the protein CASQGLGADTQYF.